The 21 T cell receptor beta chains given below trace back to one sample, sequenced in a study of blood T cell repertoires in COVID-19. The table came from immunoSEQ multiplex PCR; TCRdb's copy has only in-frame clones and leaves some out. The sample carries tens of thousands of clones, around 88% recorded once. The sample comprised peripheral blood. These receptor sequences come from a human donor in a cohort sampled during active COVID-19.

This clone showed up just once. One end of the junction varies from germline; a read error may be responsible. V gene TRBV28 combines with J gene TRBJ2-1; maybe TRBD2 (5 bases). The CDR3 consists of 12 residues. The germline V gene encodes CDR1 MDHEN and CDR2 SYDVKM. The CDR3 is CASTNTYGVWIF. Written as DNA, the CDR3 is TGTGCCAGCACCAATACGTACGGGGTGTGGATCTTC.

The chain carries TRBV6-1 and TRBJ1-5, with TRBD1 matching over 8 bases. The germline gives CDR1 MNHNS, CDR2 SASEGT. The CDR3 totals 14 residues. With V trimmed by 6 bases and J by 6 bases, 7 bases remained unmatched. The CDR3 region is CASRRQGQGQPQHF. CDR3 nucleotides: TGTGCCAGCAGAAGACAGGGGCAGGGTCAGCCCCAGCATTTT.

This clone has just one count. The V gene is TRBV30, the J gene TRBJ1-1; D unresolved. CDR3 length equals 14 residues. Per germline, CDR1 GTSNPN and CDR2 SVGIG (reference sequence). V lost 0 bases to trimming and J lost 1 base, with 9 bases between them. CDR3 sequence reads: CAWSVSSGNTEAFF. CDR3 in DNA: TGTGCCTGGAGTGTATCATCGGGGAACACTGAAGCTTTCTTT. Full variable domain (remainder filled in from reference TRBV30 and TRBJ1-1): SQTIHQWPATLVQPVGSPLSLECTVEGTSNPNLYWYRQAAGRGLQLLFYSVGIGQISSEVPQNLSASRPQDRQFILSSKKLLLSDSGFYLCAWSVSSGNTEAFFGQGTRLTVV.

V and J are TRBV29-1 and TRBJ2-6; 8 bases line up with TRBD1. The length of the CDR3 is 16 residues. Germline V lookup: CDR1 SQVTM, CDR2 ANQGSEA. The junction had 5 bases not matched to a gene; V was cut back by 4 bases and J by 0 bases. Here the CDR3 DNA reads TGCAGCGTTGCCCCAGGGGGCGGCTCTGGGGCCAACGTCCTGACTTTC. Translation: CSVAPGGGSGANVLTF.

The gene calls are TRBV1 and TRBJ1-2; the D call TRBD1 from the table was never checked on the DNA. TRBV1 is an annotated pseudogene. The CDR3 extends over 16 amino acids. DNA for the CDR3: TGCACCAGCAGCCAAGATATGGTGGGCGTACACTATGGCTACACCTTC. Translating it yields CTSSQDMVGVHYGYTF.

V and J are TRBV5-4 and TRBJ2-1; possibly TRBD2 for D (7 bases). From germline, CDR1 is SGHNT and CDR2 YYREEE (reference sequence). This CDR3 has 15 residues. V lost 1 base and J 8 bases, leaving 16 bases between the germline ends. The CDR3 is CASSLWGGLGDEQFF. The CDR3, as DNA: TGTGCCAGCAGCTTGTGGGGGGGCTTAGGCGATGAGCAGTTCTTC.

The chain employs TRBV7-2 and TRBJ1-3; TRBD1 is a possible D gene (6 bases). The ends were cut back, 1 base at V and 0 bases at J, with 13 bases in the middle. Per the germline V gene, CDR1 is SGHTA and CDR2 is FQGNSA. The CDR3 totals 17 residues. CDR3 nucleotide sequence: TGTGCCAGCAGCTTAGAGTTTCGGACAGCCTCTGGAAACACCATATATTTT. Translating gives CASSLEFRTASGNTIYF.

The rearrangement joins TRBV19 to TRBJ2-7; D is unclear. This CDR3 has 14 amino acids. The V gene lost 1 base and the J gene lost 8 bases, with 15 bases spanning the gap. CDR1 is LNHDA, CDR2 SQIVND, per germline (reference sequence). CDR3 protein: CASSIGNSPYQQYF. The CDR3 region has the DNA TGTGCCAGTAGTATAGGCAATAGCCCTTACCAGCAGTACTTC.

The genes are TRBV30 and TRBJ1-4; 7 bases match TRBD1. The CDR3 runs 15 residues. The junction had 4 bases not matched to a gene; V was cut back by 3 bases and J by 0 bases. Per germline, CDR1 GTSNPN and CDR2 SVGIG (reference sequence). The CDR3 DNA sequence: TGTGCCTGGAGCCGGCAGGGGGCAACTAATGAAAAACTGTTTTTT. This codes for CAWSRQGATNEKLFF.

The V and J genes are TRBV18 and TRBJ1-1; D may be TRBD1 (5 bases). CDR3 size: 13 residues. V was pared by 1 base and J by 5 bases, with 8 bases between. Germline V gives CDR1 KGHSH, CDR2 LQKENI. CDR3 sequence: CASSPRRGTEAFF. As DNA, the CDR3 is TGTGCCAGCTCACCACGGCGGGGGACTGAAGCTTTCTTT.

The chain has TRBV28 and TRBJ2-7; 8 bases line up with TRBD1. Per the germline V gene, CDR1 is MDHEN and CDR2 is SYDVKM. The CDR3 has 14 amino acids. The V and J ends lost 1 base and 5 bases, in that order; junction bases with no gene match: 4. As DNA, the CDR3 is TGTGCCAGCAGTTTATCCCCAGGGGGCCACGAGCAGTACTTC. Translating gives CASSLSPGGHEQYF.

The chain combines TRBV28 with TRBJ1-5; perhaps TRBD1 as D (5 bases). V lost 6 bases to trimming and J lost 6 bases, with 9 bases between them. The CDR3 extends over 12 amino acids. Germline CDR1 is MDHEN and CDR2 is SYDVKM. DNA of the CDR3: TGTGCCAGCAGCCTACAGGTTCAGCCCCAGCATTTT. This translates into CASSLQVQPQHF.

The chain has TRBV5-1 and TRBJ1-5, with D tentatively TRBD1 (5 bases). The CDR3 length is 14 residues. CDR1 and CDR2 from the germline V gene are SGHRS and YFSETQ. The germline V and J ends were trimmed by 0 bases and 3 bases, with 7 bases remaining between them. As DNA, the CDR3 is TGCGCCAGCAGCTTGGGGGACTTCAATCAGCCCCAGCATTTT. Protein sequence: CASSLGDFNQPQHF.

This chain connects TRBV5-4 to TRBJ1-1, with a possible D match to TRBD1 (6 bases). From germline, CDR1 is SGHNT and CDR2 YYREEE (reference sequence). Trimming cost V 0 bases and J 3 bases, with 12 bases left between them. The CDR3 runs 15 residues. The CDR3 sequence: CASSLATGLDTEAFF. As DNA, the CDR3 is TGTGCCAGCAGCTTGGCCACAGGGTTGGACACTGAAGCTTTCTTT.

A remark on this clone: Compared with germline, one end of the junction differs, possibly owing to a read error. The V gene is TRBV4-1, the J gene TRBJ1-1; D gene ambiguous. The CDR3 runs 15 residues. Germline assignment: CDR1 MGHRA and CDR2 YSYEKL. The CDR3 loop reads CASPIRNRENTETFF. The DNA of the CDR3 is TGCGCCAGTCCCATTCGAAACAGAGAGAACACTGAAACTTTCTTT.

The CDR3 region is CASGLVQERTMFTDTQYF. The CDR3 region has the DNA TGTGCTAGTGGTTTGGTACAGGAGCGAACAATGTTCACAGATACGCAGTATTTT. The rearrangement joins TRBV12-5 to TRBJ2-3; D is perhaps TRBD1 (5 bases). Germline V gene sequence: CDR1 LGHNT, CDR2 FRNRAP. The CDR3 is 18 amino acids. The V end lost 0 bases, the J end lost 2 bases, and 18 bases lay between the germline ends.

This sequence joins TRBV10-3 and TRBJ1-4; 8 bases fit TRBD1. The CDR3 runs to 13 residues. From germline, CDR1 is ENHRY and CDR2 SYGVKD. The ends lost 10 bases at V and 3 bases at J; junction bases unmatched: 4. CDR3 coding DNA: TGTGCCACCCGGGACAGGTCTAATGAAAAACTGTTTTTT. It encodes CATRDRSNEKLFF.

The chain couples TRBV6-2 or TRBV6-3 to TRBJ1-4; perhaps TRBD1 as D (6 bases). The germline gives CDR1 MNHEY, CDR2 SVGEGT. V was trimmed by 5 bases and J by 10 bases, leaving 20 bases between them. CDR3 size: 15 residues. This chain's CDR3 is CASSPLTGLEGKLFF. The CDR3, as DNA: TGTGCCAGCAGTCCCCTGACAGGCCTCGAGGGAAAACTGTTTTTT.

A few counts support this clone. The rearrangement joins TRBV5-4 to TRBJ2-5, with 7 bases lining up with TRBD2. The CDR3 is made up of 14 amino acids. The germline V gene encodes CDR1 SGHNT and CDR2 YYREEE (reference sequence). Losses at the gene ends were 3 bases for V and 0 bases for J; bases not matched to a gene: 2. This CDR3 reads CASSSGLNQETQYF. The CDR3, as DNA: TGTGCCAGCAGCTCGGGACTAAACCAAGAGACCCAGTACTTC.

The V and J genes are TRBV5-6 and TRBJ1-5; weak D call: TRBD1 (5 bases). The V and J ends lost 7 bases and 4 bases respectively, with 18 bases between them. Germline V gene data show CDR1 as SGHDT and CDR2 as YYEEEE. The CDR3 extends over 15 amino acids. The CDR3 here is CASAKGAGRNQPQHF. DNA for the CDR3: TGTGCCAGCGCCAAAGGGGCAGGTAGGAATCAGCCCCAGCATTTT.

V usage is TRBV20-1 and J usage is TRBJ1-6; D not certain. Trimming shortened V by 3 bases and J by 7 bases, and 13 bases separated the two germline ends. This CDR3 contains 14 residues. Germline values: CDR1 DFQATT, CDR2 SNEGSKA (reference sequence). In DNA, the CDR3 is TGCAGTGCTAGTAGGAGGCCAGGAAATTCACCCCTCCACTTT. Amino acids: CSASRRPGNSPLHF.